This entry lists 21 T cell receptor beta chains sequenced from one sample in a study of blood T cell repertoires in COVID-19. Sequencing used immunoSEQ multiplex PCR; TCRdb keeps in-frame clones, though not all of them. The data show around 41,000 clones, with 83% seen just once and under 55% held by the top ten. Specimen: peripheral blood. Every receptor here comes from a woman over 75 with active or convalescent COVID-19.

This clone came up once. The chain has TRBV19 and TRBJ1-2; D remains unclear. Germline loops: CDR1 LNHDA, CDR2 SQIVND (reference sequence). This CDR3 has 14 residues. V shed 3 bases and J shed 3 bases, with 11 bases lying between them. In nucleotides, the CDR3 is TGTGCCAGTAGTATGGAGTGGCTGTACTATGGCTACACCTTC. Protein product: CASSMEWLYYGYTF.

This chain uses TRBV2 with TRBJ1-2; D possibly corresponds to TRBD1 (6 bases). CDR1 is SNHLY, CDR2 FYNNEI, per germline. Trimming pared 8 bases from V and 8 bases from J, leaving 15 bases between. This CDR3 is 12 amino acids long. This chain's CDR3 is CASQRGSWGYTF. CDR3 coding DNA: TGTGCCAGCCAGAGGGGGAGCTGGGGCTACACCTTC.

This chain links TRBV5-1 with TRBJ2-2, with D tentatively TRBD1 (6 bases). This CDR3 region has 14 residues. Germline CDR1 and CDR2: SGHRS and YFSETQ. The V and J ends lost 4 bases and 5 bases respectively, with 12 bases between them. The CDR3 nucleotides are TGCGCCAGCAGCCGGACAGCTATGACCGGGGAGCTGTTTTTT. Amino acids: CASSRTAMTGELFF.

The V gene is TRBV29-1, the J gene TRBJ2-7; TRBD1 aligns across 7 bases. Germline-derived CDR1 and CDR2 are SQVTM and ANQGSEA. There are 13 residues in the CDR3. The V gene end was trimmed by 5 bases and the J gene end by 4 bases; junction bases not matched to a gene: 8. The CDR3 region is CSVIPGQSYEQYF. The DNA of the CDR3 is TGCAGCGTTATACCGGGACAGAGTTACGAGCAGTACTTC.

The chain uses TRBV28 and TRBJ2-1, with 9 bases lining up with TRBD2. The CDR3 extends over 17 amino acids. Per the germline V gene, CDR1 is MDHEN and CDR2 is SYDVKM. With 5 bases clipped from V and 3 bases from J, the junction kept 11 bases outside the gene matches. CDR3 in amino acids: CASSPLVAGGYYNEQFF. For the CDR3, the DNA is TGTGCCAGCAGTCCCTTGGTGGCGGGAGGGTACTACAATGAGCAGTTCTTC.

This chain links TRBV5-4 with TRBJ1-6; TRBD1 matches 8 bases. Germline V gives CDR1 SGHNT, CDR2 YYREEE (reference sequence). The CDR3 runs to 14 residues. The junction had 1 base not matched to a gene; V was cut back by 1 base and J by 7 bases. CDR3 in DNA: TGTGCCAGCAGCTTGAGACAGGGGAATTCACCCCTCCACTTT. This codes for CASSLRQGNSPLHF.

J is TRBJ2-5 and V is TRBV20-1, with D tentatively TRBD2 (6 bases). The germline gives CDR1 DFQATT, CDR2 SNEGSKA (reference sequence). The CDR3 extends over 11 amino acids. V dropped 5 bases and J dropped 7 bases, with 11 bases sitting between them. The CDR3 sequence: CSAPLGGTQYF. CDR3 in DNA: TGCAGTGCTCCCCTCGGGGGGACCCAGTACTTC.

This clone was counted only a few times. The J gene is TRBJ1-5, the V gene TRBV28; perhaps TRBD1 as D (6 bases). Germline loops: CDR1 MDHEN, CDR2 SYDVKM. The CDR3 runs 17 residues. V lost 4 bases, J lost 1 base, and 17 bases lay in between. CDR3 sequence reads: CASSSPTQTGSNQPQHF. The CDR3 nucleotides are TGTGCCAGCAGTTCCCCAACTCAGACAGGAAGCAATCAGCCCCAGCATTTT.

The gene calls are TRBV18 and TRBJ1-4, with 7 bases that match TRBD1. The J segment lost 10 bases and the V segment lost 3 bases, leaving 11 bases of the junction unmatched. CDR3 size: 15 residues. Germline CDR1 is KGHSH and CDR2 is LQKENI. DNA of the CDR3: TGTGCCAGCTCACCGTCGCGACAGGGACTAGTAAAACTGTTTTTT. Its protein is CASSPSRQGLVKLFF.

The J gene is TRBJ2-3, the V gene TRBV24-1; a possible D gene is TRBD2 (6 bases). Germline loops: CDR1 KGHDR, CDR2 SFDVKD. The CDR3 has 15 amino acids. V gave up 1 base and J gave up 2 bases, with 9 bases separating them. The DNA of the CDR3 is TGTGCCACCAGTGATTTTCAGGGACTCACAGATACGCAGTATTTT. Translating gives CATSDFQGLTDTQYF.

The chain links TRBV4-1 to TRBJ1-6, with a tentative D call TRBD1 (6 bases). CDR3 length: 17 amino acids. Trimming left V 0 bases short and J 10 bases short, with 19 bases between. Germline V gives CDR1 MGHRA, CDR2 YSYEKL. Here the CDR3 DNA reads TGCGCCAGCAGCCAAGATAGTCTTTCAGGGGTTAGATCACCCCTCCACTTT. Amino acid sequence: CASSQDSLSGVRSPLHF.

A single count supports this clone. The V gene is TRBV11-3, the J gene TRBJ2-1, with D tentatively TRBD1 (5 bases). The CDR3 contains 14 residues. The ends were cut back, 3 bases at V and 9 bases at J, with 15 bases in the middle. Germline lookup yields CDR1 SGHNT and CDR2 YENEEA. DNA for the CDR3: TGTGCCAGCAGCTTGGGAAGCAGGGATGGTGAGCAGTTCTTC. Encoded protein: CASSLGSRDGEQFF.

DNA of the CDR3: TGCGCCAGCAGCTCCGGGACAGGGTACCCTGGAAACACCATATATTTT. This translates into CASSSGTGYPGNTIYF. The V call is TRBV5-1, the J call TRBJ1-3; TRBD1 aligns across 9 bases. Germline V gives CDR1 SGHRS, CDR2 YFSETQ. With V trimmed by 3 bases and J by 2 bases, 6 bases remained unmatched. The CDR3 covers 16 residues. Full variable domain (outside the CDR3, taken from reference TRBV5-1 and TRBJ1-3): KAGVTQTPRYLIKTRGQQVTLSCSPISGHRSVSWYQQTPGQGLQFLFEYFSETQRNKGNFPGRFSGRQFSNSRSEMNVSTLELGDSALYLCASSSGTGYPGNTIYFGEGSWLTVV.

The V gene is TRBV28, the J gene TRBJ1-5; D not certain. The CDR3 contains 12 residues. The germline V and J ends were trimmed by 4 bases and 6 bases, with 7 bases remaining between them. Germline V gene data show CDR1 as MDHEN and CDR2 as SYDVKM. CDR3 DNA: TGTGCCAGCAGTTCCGAGAGTCAGCCCCAGCATTTT. Translation gives CASSSESQPQHF.

The CDR3: CASSTRQGLNTF. In nucleotides, the CDR3 is TGTGCCAGCAGCACCCGGCAGGGGCTGAACACCTTC. V and J are TRBV3-1 (or the pseudogene TRBV3-2) and TRBJ1-2, with a possible D match to TRBD1 (6 bases). The V end lost 5 bases, the J end lost 12 bases, and 16 bases lay between the germline ends. The CDR3 spans 12 residues. Germline CDR1 reads LGHDT; CDR2 reads YNNKEL (reference sequence).

This rearrangement joins TRBV12-3 or TRBV12-4 to TRBJ2-7; no clear D. This CDR3 region has 13 residues. V was shortened by 4 bases and J by 1 base, with 8 bases between the two germline ends. The CDR3 coding sequence is TGTGCCAGCAGTTCCCGGTCTTCCTACGAGCAGTACTTC. It yields the protein CASSSRSSYEQYF.

This clone was detected once. The chain couples TRBV5-6 to TRBJ1-5, with TRBD1 matching 7 bases. The CDR3 is made up of 12 amino acids. The trim removed 2 bases at V and 10 bases at J, leaving 3 bases unmatched. The germline gives CDR1 SGHDT, CDR2 YYEEEE. CDR3 coding DNA: TGTGCCAGCAGCTTTCAGGGGGGTCCCCAGCATTTT. Its protein product is CASSFQGGPQHF.

The chain combines TRBV25-1 with TRBJ1-6; maybe TRBD1 (6 bases). This CDR3 comprises 13 residues. Germline V CDR1 and CDR2: MGHDK, SYGVNS. Trimming removed 10 bases at V and 5 bases at J, with 12 bases between. CDR3 amino acids: CATKGVDNSPLHF. Here the CDR3 DNA reads TGTGCCACCAAGGGGGTAGATAATTCACCCCTCCACTTT.

The gene calls are TRBV27 and TRBJ2-7, with 13 bases that match TRBD2. Germline loops: CDR1 MNHEY, CDR2 SMNVEV (reference sequence). The length of the CDR3 is 19 residues. The ends lost 6 bases at V and 2 bases at J; junction bases unmatched: 16. The CDR3 DNA sequence: TGTGCCAGCAGAGCCTCGGGACTAGCGGGAAGAAACCCAACCTACGAGCAGTACTTC. Its translation is CASRASGLAGRNPTYEQYF.

The J gene is TRBJ2-1, the V gene TRBV10-1; possibly TRBD2 for D (5 bases). The germline V gene has CDR1 WNHNN and CDR2 SYGVQD (reference sequence). The ends were cut back, 4 bases at V and 6 bases at J, with 13 bases in the middle. The CDR3 totals 14 residues. CDR3 residues: CASSGGMSTNEQFF. CDR3 coding DNA: TGCGCCAGCAGTGGAGGGATGTCCACCAATGAGCAGTTCTTC.

This clone appeared a few times. The J gene is TRBJ1-2, the V gene TRBV7-9; D unclear. This CDR3 spans 13 amino acids. CDR1 and CDR2 (germline): SEHNR, FQNEAQ (reference sequence). The V end was cut by 3 bases, the J end by 3 bases, with 8 bases between. The CDR3 DNA reads TGTGCCAGCAGCTTGGTGGTAGACTATGGCTACACCTTC. Translated, it gives CASSLVVDYGYTF.